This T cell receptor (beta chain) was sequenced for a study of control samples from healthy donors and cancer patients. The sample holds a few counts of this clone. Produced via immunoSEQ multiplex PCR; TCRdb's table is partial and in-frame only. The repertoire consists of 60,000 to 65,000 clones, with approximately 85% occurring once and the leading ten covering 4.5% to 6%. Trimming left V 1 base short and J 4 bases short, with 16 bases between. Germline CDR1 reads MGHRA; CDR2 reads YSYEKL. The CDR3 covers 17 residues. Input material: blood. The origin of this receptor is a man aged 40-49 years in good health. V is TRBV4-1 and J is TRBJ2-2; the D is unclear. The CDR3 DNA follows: TGCGCCAGCAGCCAAGTGGATATGGGGTGGGTCACCGGGGAGCTGTTTTTT. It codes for CASSQVDMGWVTGELFF.